In its sample, the clone carrying this TCR beta chain was seen many times. The antigen remains unidentified. This specimen comes from a study of T cells after yellow fever vaccination. Study background: When fractions had low cell numbers, they were prepared with SMART-Seq v4 Ultra Low Input.

Notes on the study in general: In post-booster samples, most primary-vaccination clones reappeared (under 98% CD4, approximately 91% CD8).

The CDR3 extends over 16 amino acids. V gave up 0 bases and J gave up 8 bases; unmatched junction bases: 10. Germline CDR1 and CDR2: LGHNA and YSLEER. Synthesis of TCR cDNA relied on 5'RACE template switching, which attached a universal primer site and UMIs. TCRdb ran MiXCR on the 5' RACE reads and lists one entry per CDR3 protein. The table has a few hundred thousand distinct CDR3 sequences, 3% to 4.5% seen once. The sample consisted of PBMCs, taken 5 days after the yellow fever booster vaccination. V gene TRBV4-3 combines with J gene TRBJ1-2; TRBD1 agrees at 9 bases. The TCR originated in a man younger than 35 who received the YFV17D yellow fever vaccine. CDR3 sequence reads: CASSQDGGRTGDGYTF. The CDR3 region has the DNA TGCGCCAGCAGCCAAGATGGGGGTCGGACAGGGGACGGCTACACCTTC.